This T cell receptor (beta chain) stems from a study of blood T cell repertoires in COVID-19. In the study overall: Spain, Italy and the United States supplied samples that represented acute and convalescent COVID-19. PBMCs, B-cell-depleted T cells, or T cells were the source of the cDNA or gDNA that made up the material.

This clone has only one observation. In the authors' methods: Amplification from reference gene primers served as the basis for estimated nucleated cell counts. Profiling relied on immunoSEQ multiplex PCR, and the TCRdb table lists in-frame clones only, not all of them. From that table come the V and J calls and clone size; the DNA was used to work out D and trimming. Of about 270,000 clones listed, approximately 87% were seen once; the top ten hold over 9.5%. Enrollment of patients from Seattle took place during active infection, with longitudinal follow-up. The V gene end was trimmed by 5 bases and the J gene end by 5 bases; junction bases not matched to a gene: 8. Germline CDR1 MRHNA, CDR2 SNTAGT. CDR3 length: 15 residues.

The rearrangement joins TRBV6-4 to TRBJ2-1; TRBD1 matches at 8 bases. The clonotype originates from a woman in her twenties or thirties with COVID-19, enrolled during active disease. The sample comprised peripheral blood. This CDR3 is CASSKDRVGHNEQFF. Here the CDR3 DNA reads TGTGCCAGCAGTAAGGACAGGGTGGGCCACAATGAGCAGTTCTTC.